This is a list of T cell receptor beta chains from one sample in a study of cytomegalovirus exposure and HLA in healthy donors. TCRdb's table, derived via immunoSEQ multiplex PCR, lists solely in-frame clones and lacks some. Here the sample spans some 130,000 clones, 75% to 85% being singletons. Sequencing used PBMCs. All receptors derive from a man aged 35-49 years in good health and CMV-seronegative. The CDR3 runs from the conserved cysteine through the conserved F or W. The order of the fields is D gene, V gene, CDR3 length, J gene, clone size, CDR3 protein, CDR3 DNA. The D gene is left open where the match is weak. Not every row has a clone size; where given, it reads once, few, many or a size class.

D gene: TRBD2; V gene: TRBV10-3; CDR3 length: 17; J gene: TRBJ2-1; clone size: NA; CDR3 protein: CAISGTSGGSSYNEQFF; CDR3 DNA: TGTGCCATCAGTGGAACTAGCGGGGGCAGCTCCTACAATGAGCAGTTCTTC
D gene: NA; V gene: TRBV28; CDR3 length: 14; J gene: TRBJ1-1; clone size: NA; CDR3 protein: CASSPPGLNTEAFF; CDR3 DNA: TGTGCCAGCAGTCCTCCGGGGTTGAACACTGAAGCTTTCTTT
D gene: NA; V gene: TRBV11-3; CDR3 length: 16; J gene: TRBJ2-2; clone size: NA; CDR3 protein: CASSLGAGSNTGELFF; CDR3 DNA: TGTGCCAGCAGCTTAGGGGCGGGGAGCAACACCGGGGAGCTGTTTTTT
D gene: TRBD2; V gene: TRBV11-2; CDR3 length: 15; J gene: TRBJ2-1; clone size: NA; CDR3 protein: CASSFRAGNYNEQFF; CDR3 DNA: TGTGCCAGCAGCTTTAGAGCGGGGAACTACAATGAGCAGTTCTTC
D gene: TRBD2; V gene: TRBV7-9; CDR3 length: 15; J gene: TRBJ2-1; clone size: once; CDR3 protein: CASSLAGGPINEQFF; CDR3 DNA: TGTGCCAGCAGCTTAGCGGGAGGGCCGATAAATGAGCAGTTCTTC
D gene: NA; V gene: TRBV28; CDR3 length: 13; J gene: TRBJ1-2; clone size: once; CDR3 protein: CASSLGISYGYTF; CDR3 DNA: TGTGCCAGCAGTTTAGGCATTTCTTATGGCTACACCTTC
D gene: NA; V gene: TRBV6-1; CDR3 length: 14; J gene: TRBJ1-5; clone size: few; CDR3 protein: CASSEWGGDQPQHF; CDR3 DNA: TGTGCCAGCAGTGAATGGGGAGGGGATCAGCCCCAGCATTTT
D gene: TRBD2; V gene: TRBV30; CDR3 length: 21; J gene: TRBJ2-4; clone size: NA; CDR3 protein: CAWSVNPTGLAGALAKNIQYF; CDR3 DNA: TGTGCCTGGAGTGTAAACCCCACGGGACTAGCGGGGGCGCTAGCCAAAAACATTCAGTACTTC
D gene: TRBD2; V gene: TRBV6-1; CDR3 length: 16; J gene: TRBJ2-2; clone size: NA; CDR3 protein: CASSEALAGDTGELFF; CDR3 DNA: TGTGCCAGCAGTGAGGCACTAGCGGGAGATACCGGGGAGCTGTTTTTT
D gene: TRBD1; V gene: TRBV6-5; CDR3 length: 15; J gene: TRBJ1-5; clone size: NA; CDR3 protein: CASSYSTGANQPQHF; CDR3 DNA: TGTGCCAGCAGTTACTCGACAGGGGCCAATCAGCCCCAGCATTTT
D gene: NA; V gene: TRBV19; CDR3 length: 12; J gene: TRBJ1-2; clone size: NA; CDR3 protein: CASGLSGYGYTF; CDR3 DNA: TGTGCCAGCGGACTTTCTGGTTATGGCTACACCTTC
D gene: NA; V gene: TRBV19; CDR3 length: 16; J gene: TRBJ2-7; clone size: NA; CDR3 protein: CASSNPPGLRDYEQYF; CDR3 DNA: TGTGCCAGTAGTAACCCTCCGGGACTTAGAGATTACGAGCAGTACTTC
D gene: TRBD1; V gene: TRBV7-2; CDR3 length: 17; J gene: TRBJ1-3; clone size: NA; CDR3 protein: CASSLGGQALSGNTIYF; CDR3 DNA: TGTGCCAGCAGCTTAGGGGGACAGGCGCTCTCTGGAAACACCATATATTTT
D gene: NA; V gene: TRBV2; CDR3 length: 16; J gene: TRBJ1-6; clone size: NA; CDR3 protein: CASSETGFQANSPLHF; CDR3 DNA: TGTGCCAGCAGTGAGACGGGGTTTCAAGCTAATTCACCCCTCCACTTT
D gene: NA; V gene: TRBV7-9; CDR3 length: 12; J gene: TRBJ2-2; clone size: few; CDR3 protein: CASFMNTGELFF; CDR3 DNA: TGTGCCAGCTTTATGAACACCGGGGAGCTGTTTTTT
D gene: NA; V gene: TRBV5-1; CDR3 length: 15; J gene: TRBJ2-1; clone size: few; CDR3 protein: CASSLSQGSYNEQFF; CDR3 DNA: TGCGCCAGCAGCTTGTCTCAGGGATCCTACAATGAGCAGTTCTTC
D gene: NA; V gene: TRBV6-4; CDR3 length: 13; J gene: TRBJ2-4; clone size: NA; CDR3 protein: CASSDTPGNIQYF; CDR3 DNA: TGTGCCAGCAGTGATACACCGGGGAACATTCAGTACTTC
D gene: NA; V gene: TRBV7-3; CDR3 length: 14; J gene: TRBJ2-5; clone size: NA; CDR3 protein: CASSSSRLQETQYF; CDR3 DNA: TGTGCCAGCAGCTCATCCAGGCTCCAAGAGACCCAGTACTTC
D gene: NA; V gene: TRBV28; CDR3 length: 12; J gene: TRBJ2-1; clone size: NA; CDR3 protein: CASSFVSRGQFF; CDR3 DNA: TGTGCCAGCAGTTTTGTGTCCCGCGGGCAGTTCTTC
D gene: NA; V gene: TRBV28; CDR3 length: 15; J gene: TRBJ2-1; clone size: NA; CDR3 protein: CASTRGGGVYNEQFF; CDR3 DNA: TGTGCCAGCACCCGTGGAGGGGGGGTCTACAATGAGCAGTTCTTC
D gene: TRBD2; V gene: TRBV30; CDR3 length: 15; J gene: TRBJ2-7; clone size: few; CDR3 protein: CAWRIPSGNSYEQYF; CDR3 DNA: TGTGCCTGGAGGATTCCTAGCGGGAACTCCTACGAGCAGTACTTC
D gene: NA; V gene: TRBV2; CDR3 length: 12; J gene: TRBJ2-7; clone size: NA; CDR3 protein: CASSERAYEQYF; CDR3 DNA: TGTGCCAGCAGTGAGCGGGCCTACGAGCAGTACTTC
D gene: TRBD2; V gene: TRBV5-1; CDR3 length: 16; J gene: TRBJ2-2; clone size: once; CDR3 protein: CASSLAAGVNTGELFF; CDR3 DNA: TGCGCCAGCAGCTTGGCAGCGGGGGTGAACACCGGGGAGCTGTTTTTT
D gene: NA; V gene: TRBV5-1; CDR3 length: 14; J gene: TRBJ2-3; clone size: NA; CDR3 protein: CASSGGAPYNPQYF; CDR3 DNA: TGCGCCAGCAGCGGGGGGGCGCCATATAATCCGCAGTATTTT
D gene: NA; V gene: TRBV30; CDR3 length: 14; J gene: TRBJ2-1; clone size: few; CDR3 protein: CAWGPFSGYNEQFF; CDR3 DNA: TGTGCCTGGGGTCCCTTTAGCGGATACAATGAGCAGTTCTTC
D gene: TRBD1; V gene: TRBV7-2; CDR3 length: 15; J gene: TRBJ2-7; clone size: NA; CDR3 protein: CASSWGDRLTYEQYF; CDR3 DNA: TGTGCCAGCAGCTGGGGGGACAGGCTAACCTACGAGCAGTACTTC
D gene: NA; V gene: TRBV30; CDR3 length: 13; J gene: TRBJ1-5; clone size: NA; CDR3 protein: CAWSLTTGQPQHF; CDR3 DNA: TGTGCCTGGAGTCTCACCACGGGTCAGCCCCAGCATTTT
D gene: NA; V gene: TRBV2; CDR3 length: 13; J gene: TRBJ2-3; clone size: NA; CDR3 protein: CASEGGWTDTQYF; CDR3 DNA: TGTGCCAGCGAAGGGGGATGGACAGATACGCAGTATTTT
D gene: NA; V gene: TRBV11-2; CDR3 length: 13; J gene: TRBJ2-3; clone size: NA; CDR3 protein: CASSLGLTDTQYF; CDR3 DNA: TGTGCCAGCAGCTTAGGACTCACAGATACGCAGTATTTT
D gene: TRBD1; V gene: TRBV27; CDR3 length: 14; J gene: TRBJ2-6; clone size: NA; CDR3 protein: CASSPDRVANVLTF; CDR3 DNA: TGTGCCAGCTCACCAGACAGGGTAGCCAACGTCCTGACTTTC
D gene: NA; V gene: TRBV2; CDR3 length: 13; J gene: TRBJ2-7; clone size: once; CDR3 protein: CASITSPNSEQYF; CDR3 DNA: TGTGCCAGCATTACTAGCCCAAACAGCGAGCAGTACTTC
D gene: TRBD1; V gene: TRBV6-5; CDR3 length: 15; J gene: TRBJ1-2; clone size: NA; CDR3 protein: CASSYGRTGVEGYTF; CDR3 DNA: TGTGCCAGCAGTTACGGACGGACAGGGGTAGAAGGCTACACCTTC
D gene: TRBD1; V gene: TRBV7-2; CDR3 length: 16; J gene: TRBJ1-5; clone size: many; CDR3 protein: CASSLVGTGGNQPQHF; CDR3 DNA: TGTGCCAGCAGCTTAGTGGGGACAGGGGGCAATCAGCCCCAGCATTTT
D gene: NA; V gene: TRBV21-1; CDR3 length: 17; J gene: TRBJ1-3; clone size: NA; CDR3 protein: CASSMDRVTPSGNTIYF; CDR3 DNA: TGTGCCAGCAGCATGGACAGGGTGACTCCCTCTGGAAACACCATATATTTT
D gene: TRBD2; V gene: TRBV5-1; CDR3 length: 14; J gene: TRBJ2-3; clone size: NA; CDR3 protein: CASSKRGGADTQYF; CDR3 DNA: TGCGCCAGCAGCAAGCGCGGGGGGGCAGATACGCAGTATTTT
D gene: NA; V gene: TRBV19; CDR3 length: 13; J gene: TRBJ1-6; clone size: NA; CDR3 protein: CAAGQSLNSPLHF; CDR3 DNA: TGTGCCGCCGGACAGAGCCTTAATTCACCCCTCCACTTT
D gene: NA; V gene: TRBV11-2; CDR3 length: 16; J gene: TRBJ2-5; clone size: NA; CDR3 protein: CASSLPTGTLLETQYF; CDR3 DNA: TGTGCCAGCAGCTTACCCACCGGGACACTATTAGAGACCCAGTACTTC
D gene: NA; V gene: TRBV10-1; CDR3 length: 15; J gene: TRBJ2-1; clone size: NA; CDR3 protein: CASSYGGALDNEQFF; CDR3 DNA: TGCGCCAGCAGTTATGGCGGGGCCCTGGACAATGAGCAGTTCTTC
D gene: TRBD2; V gene: TRBV10-3; CDR3 length: 15; J gene: TRBJ2-2; clone size: NA; CDR3 protein: CAISVSGGFTGELFF; CDR3 DNA: TGTGCCATCAGTGTATCGGGGGGTTTCACCGGGGAGCTGTTTTTT
D gene: TRBD2; V gene: TRBV4-2; CDR3 length: 22; J gene: TRBJ2-3; clone size: once; CDR3 protein: CASSPIVTGLAGGGRSTDTQYF; CDR3 DNA: TGTGCCAGCAGCCCAATAGTAACGGGACTAGCGGGAGGAGGGCGCAGCACAGATACGCAGTATTTT
D gene: TRBD1; V gene: TRBV9; CDR3 length: 15; J gene: TRBJ2-7; clone size: NA; CDR3 protein: CASSTQGQGLGEQYF; CDR3 DNA: TGTGCCAGCAGCACCCAAGGACAGGGCCTGGGCGAGCAGTACTTC
D gene: NA; V gene: TRBV18; CDR3 length: 13; J gene: TRBJ2-5; clone size: NA; CDR3 protein: CASSPLGEETQYF; CDR3 DNA: TGTGCCAGCTCACCACTCGGGGAAGAGACCCAGTACTTC
D gene: NA; V gene: TRBV10-3; CDR3 length: 15; J gene: TRBJ1-5; clone size: NA; CDR3 protein: CAISESDGGNQPQHF; CDR3 DNA: TGTGCCATCAGTGAGTCGGATGGAGGCAATCAGCCCCAGCATTTT
D gene: TRBD2; V gene: TRBV30; CDR3 length: 15; J gene: TRBJ2-5; clone size: NA; CDR3 protein: CAWSVLAGGRETQYF; CDR3 DNA: TGTGCCTGGAGTGTACTAGCGGGGGGGCGAGAGACCCAGTACTTC
D gene: NA; V gene: TRBV7-8; CDR3 length: 11; J gene: TRBJ1-2; clone size: NA; CDR3 protein: CASSGRGGYTF; CDR3 DNA: TGTGCCAGCAGCGGAAGGGGAGGCTACACCTTC
D gene: TRBD1; V gene: TRBV6-5; CDR3 length: 16; J gene: TRBJ2-7; clone size: NA; CDR3 protein: CASSYSMARGTYEQYF; CDR3 DNA: TGTGCCAGCAGTTACTCGATGGCCAGGGGGACCTACGAGCAGTACTTC
D gene: NA; V gene: TRBV29-1; CDR3 length: 14; J gene: TRBJ2-5; clone size: NA; CDR3 protein: CSVVGGQYQETQYF; CDR3 DNA: TGCAGCGTTGTTGGCGGGCAGTACCAAGAGACCCAGTACTTC
D gene: NA; V gene: TRBV18; CDR3 length: 12; J gene: TRBJ2-7; clone size: NA; CDR3 protein: CASSDSGDEQYF; CDR3 DNA: TGTGCCAGCTCCGATTCAGGGGACGAGCAGTACTTC
D gene: NA; V gene: TRBV6-1; CDR3 length: 15; J gene: TRBJ1-3; clone size: NA; CDR3 protein: CASSAQGKAGNTIYF; CDR3 DNA: TGTGCCAGCAGTGCACAGGGAAAAGCTGGAAACACCATATATTTT
D gene: NA; V gene: TRBV2; CDR3 length: 16; J gene: TRBJ2-3; clone size: NA; CDR3 protein: CASSEQSLPSTDTQYF; CDR3 DNA: TGTGCCAGCAGTGAACAGTCCTTACCTTCAACAGATACGCAGTATTTT
D gene: NA; V gene: TRBV30; CDR3 length: 13; J gene: TRBJ2-2; clone size: NA; CDR3 protein: CAWSADSAGELFF; CDR3 DNA: TGTGCCTGGAGTGCGGACAGCGCCGGGGAGCTGTTTTTT
D gene: NA; V gene: TRBV5-1; CDR3 length: 15; J gene: TRBJ1-1; clone size: NA; CDR3 protein: CASSGGGAPNTEAFF; CDR3 DNA: TGCGCCAGCAGCGGTGGTGGGGCTCCGAACACTGAAGCTTTCTTT
D gene: TRBD1; V gene: TRBV5-4; CDR3 length: 15; J gene: TRBJ2-5; clone size: NA; CDR3 protein: CASSPPGGYQETQYF; CDR3 DNA: TGTGCCAGCAGCCCCCCAGGGGGATACCAAGAGACCCAGTACTTC